These T cell receptor beta chains were read from a single sample in a study of blood T cells in healthy people across ages. TCRdb independently ran MiXCR on the 5' RACE reads; one entry per CDR3 protein. The sample includes 650,000 to 700,000 distinct CDR3 sequences, roughly half seen only once; the top ten take roughly 14%. Sample: blood. Receptor source: a woman older than 75 in good health. CDR3s include the opening cysteine and the closing phenylalanine or tryptophan. A D gene is named only where the DNA matches it firmly. The size field is filled for only some rows; it gives once, few, many or a size class.

V	size	D	J	length	DNA	CDR3
TRBV28	-	TRBD1	TRBJ2-3	15	TGTGCCAGCAGTCCCAGGACAGGCATCACAGATACGCAGTATTTT	CASSPRTGITDTQYF
TRBV6-1	-	-	TRBJ1-1	15	TGTGCCAGCAGTGGGGAGGGGCCCCCCCGGGGTGAAGCTTTCTTT	CASSGEGPPRGEAFF
TRBV5-1	once	-	TRBJ2-1	16	TGCGCCAGCAGCTGGCTCCGGGACACGGGAGACAATGAGCAGTTCTTC	CASSWLRDTGDNEQFF
TRBV12-3/TRBV12-4	many	-	TRBJ1-5	14	TGTGCCAGCAGTTCCGACTATAGCAATCAGCCCCAGCATTTT	CASSSDYSNQPQHF
TRBV7-9	many	TRBD1	TRBJ2-3	14	TGTGCCAGCAGCTCCCCGCGAGGGGGCGATACGCAGTATTTT	CASSSPRGGDTQYF
TRBV25-1	-	TRBD2	TRBJ2-7	18	TGTGCCAGCAGTGAACCTCTTGACAGAGGACTAGCGGGAGACGAGCAGTACTTC	CASSEPLDRGLAGDEQYF
TRBV30	-	TRBD1	TRBJ1-1	13	TGTGCCTGGGGGGGACAGGGGAACACTGAAGCTTTCTTT	CAWGGQGNTEAFF
TRBV6-6	many	-	TRBJ1-5	14	TGTGCCAGCAGGGCATCATATAGCAATCAGCCCCAGCATTTT	CASRASYSNQPQHF
TRBV5-6	many	TRBD1	TRBJ2-1	16	TGTGCCAGCAGCGGGACCGGGACAGGGATCAACAATGAGCAGTTCTTC	CASSGTGTGINNEQFF
TRBV19	-	-	TRBJ2-1	15	TGTGCCAGTAGTTTCAGAGAGAGCCCCTACAATGAGCAGTTCTTC	CASSFRESPYNEQFF
TRBV20-1	many	TRBD1	TRBJ1-1	15	TGCAGTGCCATAAATAACCAGGGGGCGCGCACTGAAGCTTTCTTT	CSAINNQGARTEAFF
TRBV4-3	-	TRBD2	TRBJ2-3	16	TGCGCCAGCAGCCAAGATCCTTGGACTAGCGGCGATACGCAGTATTTT	CASSQDPWTSGDTQYF
TRBV7-2	few	-	TRBJ2-7	15	TGTGCCAGCAGCCTAACCTCTGGGATCTCCTACGAGCAGTACTTC	CASSLTSGISYEQYF
TRBV28	-	-	TRBJ2-3	17	TGTGCCAGCAGTTTTCGCCCGACCCCCTCGGGCACAGATACGCAGTATTTT	CASSFRPTPSGTDTQYF
TRBV4-2	-	-	TRBJ2-7	16	TGTGCCAGCAGCCAAGAAGCCTACTCCCAGTCCTACGAGCAGTACTTC	CASSQEAYSQSYEQYF
TRBV3-1	-	-	TRBJ1-1	13	TGTGCCAGCAGCCGGAACCGGGACGGTGAAGCTTTCTTT	CASSRNRDGEAFF
TRBV29-1	many	-	TRBJ2-7	11	TGCAGCGCCTCGGTTCCGCGAGAGCAGTACTTC	CSASVPREQYF
TRBV10-3	-	-	TRBJ1-2	15	TGTGCCATCAGTCCAGACCCCGGGACGGGCTATGGCTACACCTTC	CAISPDPGTGYGYTF
TRBV12-3/TRBV12-4	-	-	TRBJ2-1	12	TGTGCCAGCAGTTTAGGCCGGACCCGCCAGTTCTTC	CASSLGRTRQFF
TRBV19	once	-	TRBJ1-6	14	TGTGCCAGTAGTCCAAACCCAGGGTCTTCACCCCTCCACTTT	CASSPNPGSSPLHF
TRBV27	-	-	TRBJ2-1	13	TGTGCAGCCGGGACTCCTTCCTACAATGAGCAGTTCTTC	CAAGTPSYNEQFF
TRBV20-1	-	TRBD2	TRBJ2-5	19	TGCAGTGCTCTAAGGGGACTAGCGGGGGACTCCTATCTCCAAGAGACCCAGTACTTC	CSALRGLAGDSYLQETQYF
TRBV20-1	once	-	TRBJ1-1	13	TGCAGTGCCGAGTGGGGGGCCGGCACTGAAGCTTTCTTT	CSAEWGAGTEAFF
TRBV27	many	TRBD1	TRBJ1-1	14	TGTGCCAGCACCACAACAGGGGCGAACACTGAAGCTTTCTTT	CASTTTGANTEAFF
TRBV28	-	TRBD1	TRBJ1-1	15	TGTGCCAGCAGTTGGGGTTCAACAGGGGCTGCTGAAGCTTTCTTT	CASSWGSTGAAEAFF
TRBV10-3	-	TRBD1	TRBJ2-7	15	TGTGCCATCAGTGAGGGACAGGGGCCTTCCTACGAGCAGTACTTC	CAISEGQGPSYEQYF
TRBV27	-	-	TRBJ1-2	13	TGTGCCAGCAGTTACGGGAGGAGGAGTAGCTACACCTTC	CASSYGRRSSYTF
TRBV20-1	many	TRBD2	TRBJ2-5	17	TGCAGTGCTAGAGATCCGACTAGCGGGGGGGTACAAGAGACCCAGTACTTC	CSARDPTSGGVQETQYF
TRBV6-5	once	-	TRBJ2-5	11	TGTGCCAGCAGAAAGGACCTCACCCAGTACTTC	CASRKDLTQYF
TRBV29-1	-	-	TRBJ2-7	12	TGCAGCGTTGAAGTAGCCATCGGCGAGCAGTACTTC	CSVEVAIGEQYF
TRBV7-2	-	TRBD1	TRBJ1-1	15	TGTGCCAGCAGCTTCGGCGACAGGGGCGGAACTGAAGCTTTCTTT	CASSFGDRGGTEAFF
TRBV6-1	-	-	TRBJ2-4	16	TGTGCCAGCACCCTGAATACGATAGAGGCCAAAAACATTCAGTACTTC	CASTLNTIEAKNIQYF
TRBV18	-	-	TRBJ2-1	14	TGTGCCAGCTCACGGCAGGGCGTTAACAATGAGCAGTTCTTC	CASSRQGVNNEQFF
TRBV28	many	TRBD1	TRBJ2-6	15	TGTGCCAGCAGTTCACCCCGGACAGGGTATAACGTCCTGACTTTC	CASSSPRTGYNVLTF
TRBV7-9	many	-	TRBJ2-1	15	TGTGCCAGCAGCTTCTTTTCCCTAGCCAACAATGAGCAGTTCTTC	CASSFFSLANNEQFF
TRBV12-3/TRBV12-4	-	TRBD2	TRBJ2-3	15	TGTGCCAGCCGACCGCAGACTAGCGGGGTTCATACGCAGTATTTT	CASRPQTSGVHTQYF
TRBV20-1	-	-	TRBJ2-7	15	TGCAGTGCTAGGGGGCCCCAGACCCGAACCTACGAGCAGTACTTC	CSARGPQTRTYEQYF
TRBV20-1	-	-	TRBJ1-2	15	TGCAGTGCTGAACCTAACAGGAATACTAACTATGGCTACACCTTC	CSAEPNRNTNYGYTF
TRBV7-6	-	-	TRBJ2-7	13	TGTGCCAGCAGCTTATGGGGGTTCAGCGAGCAGTACTTC	CASSLWGFSEQYF
TRBV5-1	many	-	TRBJ2-1	15	TGCGCCAGCAGCTGGTTTTCTAGCTCCTACAATGAGCAGTTCTTC	CASSWFSSSYNEQFF
TRBV20-1	few	-	TRBJ2-7	13	TGCACTGTAGGAGCGCAGGTCTCCTACGAGCAGTACTTC	CTVGAQVSYEQYF
TRBV10-3	-	TRBD2	TRBJ2-1	14	TGTGCCATCAGTGGGACTAGCGGTAACAATGAGCAGTTCTTC	CAISGTSGNNEQFF
TRBV10-3	-	TRBD2	TRBJ2-1	16	TGTGCCATCAGTGAGGGACTAGCGGGGATCTCCGATGAGCAGTTCTTC	CAISEGLAGISDEQFF
TRBV4-1	-	-	TRBJ2-7	18	TGCGCCAGCAGCCAAGAACCTCCTCAGGGCAGGGGAAAGGACGAGCAGTACTTC	CASSQEPPQGRGKDEQYF
TRBV6-5	many	-	TRBJ2-5	12	TGTGCCAGCAGTTACTCCAGACAGACCCAGTACTTC	CASSYSRQTQYF
TRBV24-1	-	-	TRBJ2-3	14	TGTGCCACCAGTGGTGCCGGAACCACAGATACGCAGTATTTT	CATSGAGTTDTQYF
TRBV12-3/TRBV12-4	few	TRBD1	TRBJ2-5	14	TGTGCCAGCAGTAGACAGGGGCGTACCCGGACCCAGTACTTC	CASSRQGRTRTQYF
TRBV12-3/TRBV12-4	many	-	TRBJ2-5	13	TGTGCCAGCAGTTTAGATGGGTTAGAGACCCAGTACTTC	CASSLDGLETQYF
TRBV6-6	many	TRBD1	TRBJ2-7	14	TGTGCCAGCAGTTACTCGACAGGGCGCTACGAGCAGTACTTC	CASSYSTGRYEQYF
TRBV12-3/TRBV12-4	-	TRBD2	TRBJ2-1	13	TGTGCCAGCAACGGACTAGCGGACAATGAGCAGTTCTTC	CASNGLADNEQFF
TRBV7-9	-	-	TRBJ2-1	12	TGTGCCAGCAGCCCAACAGGGATTGAGCAGTTCTTC	CASSPTGIEQFF
TRBV7-9	few	-	TRBJ1-5	13	TGTGCCAGCAGCTTTGGGGAAGATCAGCCCCAGCATTTT	CASSFGEDQPQHF
TRBV3-1	-	TRBD1	TRBJ2-3	15	TGTGCCAGCAGCCACACAGGGGTTAGCACAGATACGCAGTATTTT	CASSHTGVSTDTQYF
TRBV20-1	-	-	TRBJ2-1	14	TGCAGTGCTTTAGGGCTAGAATTCTACAATGAGCAGTTCTTC	CSALGLEFYNEQFF